This T cell receptor (beta chain) was identified during a study of spatial heterogeneity in lung cancer. Time point specified: sample taken at primary tumor resection. The roughly 68 donors had untreated early-stage non-small cell lung cancer. This clonotype was seen many times. Each CDR3 protein gets one entry after TCRdb re-called the 5' RACE reads with MiXCR. The sample comprises tens of thousands of distinct CDR3 sequences, about 5.8% of which are singletons, and around 10% rests with the top ten. V was shortened by 3 bases and J by 0 bases, with 5 bases between the two germline ends. The germline CDR1 and CDR2 sequences are KGHDR and SFDVKD. The CDR3 length is 15 residues.

This chain joins TRBV24-1 and TRBJ2-6; D is ambiguous. The sequenced sample was PBMCs, obtained at surgery. This TCR was recovered from a male donor with early-stage non-small cell lung cancer. Here the CDR3 reads CATSDRRSGANVLTF. The CDR3, as DNA: TGTGCCACCAGTGATCGACGCTCTGGGGCCAACGTCCTGACTTTC.